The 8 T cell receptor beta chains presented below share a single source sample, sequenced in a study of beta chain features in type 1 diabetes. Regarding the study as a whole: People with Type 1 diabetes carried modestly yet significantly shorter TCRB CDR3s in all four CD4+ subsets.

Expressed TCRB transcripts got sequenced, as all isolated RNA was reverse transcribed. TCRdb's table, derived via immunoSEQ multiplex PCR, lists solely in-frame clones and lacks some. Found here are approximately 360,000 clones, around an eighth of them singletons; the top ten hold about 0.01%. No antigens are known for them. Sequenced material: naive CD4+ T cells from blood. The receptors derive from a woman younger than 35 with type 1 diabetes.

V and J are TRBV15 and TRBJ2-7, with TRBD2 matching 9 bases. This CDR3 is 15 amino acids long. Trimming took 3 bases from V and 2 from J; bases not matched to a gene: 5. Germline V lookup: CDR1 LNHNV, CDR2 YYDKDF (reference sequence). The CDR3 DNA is TGTGCCACCAGCAGGGCAGCGGGAGGAACCTACGAGCAGTACTTC. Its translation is CATSRAAGGTYEQYF.

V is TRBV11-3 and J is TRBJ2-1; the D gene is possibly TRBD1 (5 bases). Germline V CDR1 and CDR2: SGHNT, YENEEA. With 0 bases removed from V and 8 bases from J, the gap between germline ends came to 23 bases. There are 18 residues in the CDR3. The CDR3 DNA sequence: TGTGCCAGCAGCTTAGACCTCCAGGCTGGTAGGGGCGACGATGAGCAGTTCTTC. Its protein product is CASSLDLQAGRGDDEQFF.

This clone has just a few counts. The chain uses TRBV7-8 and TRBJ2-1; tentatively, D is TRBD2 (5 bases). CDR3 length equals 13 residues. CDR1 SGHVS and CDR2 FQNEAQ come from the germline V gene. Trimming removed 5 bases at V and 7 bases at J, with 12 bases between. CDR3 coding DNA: TGTGCCAGCAGCAAGACCGGCGGGAATGAGCAGTTCTTC. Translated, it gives CASSKTGGNEQFF.

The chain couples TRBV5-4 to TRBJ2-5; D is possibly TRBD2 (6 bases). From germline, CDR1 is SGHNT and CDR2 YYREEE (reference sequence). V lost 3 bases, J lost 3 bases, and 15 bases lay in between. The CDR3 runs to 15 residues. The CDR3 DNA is TGTGCCAGCAGCTCACCACTAGCTCAAAAAGAGACCCAGTACTTC. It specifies CASSSPLAQKETQYF.

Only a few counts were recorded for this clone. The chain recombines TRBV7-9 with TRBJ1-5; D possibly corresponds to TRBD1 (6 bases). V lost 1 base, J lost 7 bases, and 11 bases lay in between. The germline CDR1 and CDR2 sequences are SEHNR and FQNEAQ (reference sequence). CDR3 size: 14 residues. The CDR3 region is CASSLGSGEQPQHF. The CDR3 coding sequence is TGTGCCAGCAGCTTAGGGTCAGGGGAGCAGCCCCAGCATTTT.

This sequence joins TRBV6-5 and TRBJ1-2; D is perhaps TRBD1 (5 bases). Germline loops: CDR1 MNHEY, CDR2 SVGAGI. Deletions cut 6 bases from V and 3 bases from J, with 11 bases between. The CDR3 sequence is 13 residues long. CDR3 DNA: TGTGCCAGCAGCCTTAGGGGATACTATGGCTACACCTTC. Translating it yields CASSLRGYYGYTF.

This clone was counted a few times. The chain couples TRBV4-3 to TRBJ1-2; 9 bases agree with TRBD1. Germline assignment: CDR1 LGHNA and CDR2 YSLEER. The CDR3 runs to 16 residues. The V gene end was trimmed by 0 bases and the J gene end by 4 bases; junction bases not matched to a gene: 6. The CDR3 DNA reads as TGCGCCAGCAGCCAAGATCTTAGGACAGGGGTCTATGGCTACACCTTC. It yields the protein CASSQDLRTGVYGYTF.

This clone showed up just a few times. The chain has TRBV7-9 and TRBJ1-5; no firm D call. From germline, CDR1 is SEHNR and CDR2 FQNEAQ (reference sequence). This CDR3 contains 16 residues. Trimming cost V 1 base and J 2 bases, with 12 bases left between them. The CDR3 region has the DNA TGTGCCAGCAGCTTAGGCGGTATAGGAGGCAATCAGCCCCAGCATTTT. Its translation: CASSLGGIGGNQPQHF.